This is a list of T cell receptor beta chains from one sample in a study of neurological immune-mediated disorders. TCRdb reanalysed the 5' RACE reads using MiXCR and keeps one entry per CDR3 protein. Altogether roughly 70,000 distinct CDR3 sequences are present, 4.5% to 5.5% being singletons, with the ten largest covering around 2.2%. Sequencing input: PBMCs. These receptors originate from a woman in her 70s with multiple sclerosis. CDR3s include the opening cysteine and the closing phenylalanine or tryptophan. Each record gives: D gene, V gene, J gene, CDR3 protein. The D gene is left open where the match is weak.

D: NA; V: TRBV7-2; J: TRBJ2-5; CDR3: CASSPRGASGTGLETQYF
D: NA; V: TRBV20-1; J: TRBJ2-1; CDR3: CSALGLPSTNEQFF
D: NA; V: TRBV20-1; J: TRBJ1-5; CDR3: CSAAAYSNQPQHF
D: NA; V: TRBV9; J: TRBJ1-1; CDR3: CASSKKQGTDEAFF
D: NA; V: TRBV29-1; J: TRBJ2-2; CDR3: CSVDFPGGELFF
D: NA; V: TRBV7-3; J: TRBJ2-1; CDR3: CASSLTRTASYNEQFF
D: TRBD2; V: TRBV5-5; J: TRBJ2-1; CDR3: CASSRGLANEQFF
D: NA; V: TRBV28; J: TRBJ1-1; CDR3: CASRSYQGQDTEAFF
D: NA; V: TRBV29-1; J: TRBJ1-2; CDR3: CSVTVTNYGYTF
D: TRBD2; V: TRBV20-1; J: TRBJ2-3; CDR3: CSARTGLAGDTQYF
D: TRBD2; V: TRBV24-1; J: TRBJ2-5; CDR3: CATSDAGTSDQETQYF
D: NA; V: TRBV6-5; J: TRBJ1-3; CDR3: CASSYGFVSSGNTIYF
D: NA; V: TRBV6-2/TRBV6-3; J: TRBJ2-2; CDR3: CASTVKGVPGELFF
D: NA; V: TRBV4-1; J: TRBJ2-2; CDR3: CASTLQAGNTGELFF
D: NA; V: TRBV7-2; J: TRBJ1-6; CDR3: CASSLRQYNSPLHF
D: NA; V: TRBV12-3/TRBV12-4; J: TRBJ1-6; CDR3: CASSFGRPNSPLHF
D: TRBD1; V: TRBV5-1; J: TRBJ1-2; CDR3: CASSLERTGSGYTF
D: NA; V: TRBV7-2; J: TRBJ1-6; CDR3: CASSLEAGSPLHF
D: NA; V: TRBV27; J: TRBJ2-1; CDR3: CASSLSTWGLYNEQFF
D: TRBD1; V: TRBV7-3; J: TRBJ2-5; CDR3: CASSADRGETQYF
D: NA; V: TRBV5-6; J: TRBJ2-7; CDR3: CASNLRGATYEQYF
D: TRBD1; V: TRBV5-6; J: TRBJ2-5; CDR3: CASSLGDRVQETQYF
D: TRBD1; V: TRBV4-1; J: TRBJ1-4; CDR3: CASSLGTGRAEKLFF
D: NA; V: TRBV4-3; J: TRBJ2-6; CDR3: CASSPSGHPGANVLTF
D: TRBD2; V: TRBV6-2/TRBV6-3; J: TRBJ2-3; CDR3: CASSYPLPGTSGRTDTQYF
D: NA; V: TRBV20-1; J: TRBJ2-7; CDR3: CSARNSYYEQYF
D: TRBD2; V: TRBV20-1; J: TRBJ2-7; CDR3: CSASGRVYEQYF
D: TRBD2; V: TRBV20-1; J: TRBJ2-3; CDR3: CSAGPGLITDTQYF
D: TRBD1; V: TRBV18; J: TRBJ2-2; CDR3: CASSPPTGTGKNTGELFF
D: TRBD2; V: TRBV5-1; J: TRBJ2-1; CDR3: CASKTSGYNEQFF
D: NA; V: TRBV5-1; J: TRBJ1-1; CDR3: CASSFTEGISEAFF
D: NA; V: TRBV7-2; J: TRBJ1-2; CDR3: CASSFRRGDGYTF
D: NA; V: TRBV12-3/TRBV12-4; J: TRBJ2-7; CDR3: CASSFMGASYEQYF
D: TRBD2; V: TRBV5-6; J: TRBJ2-3; CDR3: CASSRQTSGSTDTQYF
D: TRBD2; V: TRBV3-1; J: TRBJ2-1; CDR3: CASSQLAGGQFF
D: NA; V: TRBV6-2/TRBV6-3; J: TRBJ2-5; CDR3: CASSWLAPQETQYF
D: NA; V: TRBV5-1; J: TRBJ1-1; CDR3: CASSLVVGADGEAFF
D: TRBD1; V: TRBV4-3; J: TRBJ1-1; CDR3: CASSQAQDRVTEAFF
D: NA; V: TRBV9; J: TRBJ2-7; CDR3: CANSVGTYGEQYF
D: NA; V: TRBV5-1; J: TRBJ2-1; CDR3: CASSPTGSGNEQFF
D: TRBD1; V: TRBV10-3; J: TRBJ1-5; CDR3: CAAQGGGNQPQHF